The 30 T cell receptor beta chains below come from one sample, sequenced in a study of T cells in Graves' hyperthyroidism and ophthalmopathy. Amplified TCR beta CDR3 regions came from RNA transcripts. HTBI primers drove first-round RT-PCR of the TCR CDR3. In TCRdb, the multiplex PCR reads were re-called with MiXCR into one record per CDR3 protein. The table has roughly 500,000 distinct CDR3 sequences, roughly 46% seen once. The source material was peripheral blood or thyroid tissue (not recorded which). These receptors were taken from an adult woman with Graves' disease, either hyperthyroidism or ophthalmopathy (not recorded which).

The chain uses TRBV5-1 and TRBJ1-6, with a tentative D call TRBD1 (5 bases). The CDR3 runs to 16 residues. The ends were cut back, 2 bases at V and 0 bases at J, with 9 bases in the middle. CDR1 and CDR2 (germline): SGHRS, YFSETQ. Here the CDR3 DNA reads TGCGCCAGCAGCTTACAGGAGAGCTCCTATAATTCACCCCTCCACTTT. Translated, it gives CASSLQESSYNSPLHF.

In the case of this clonotype: Being one base from a much bigger clone, this may be a read error. V gene TRBV5-4 combines with J gene TRBJ1-2, with TRBD1 as a possible D gene (5 bases). This CDR3 contains 13 residues. Per the germline V gene, CDR1 is SGHNT and CDR2 is YYREEE (reference sequence). The V and J ends lost 7 bases and 3 bases respectively, with 13 bases between them. CDR3 in amino acids: CASAGGKDYGYTF. The CDR3 DNA follows: TGTGCCAGCGCGGGGGGTAAGGACTATGGCTACACCTTC.

V and J are TRBV29-1 and TRBJ2-5, with TRBD1 matching 8 bases. The V gene's germline CDR1 is SQVTM and CDR2 ANQGSEA. The CDR3 sequence is 13 residues long. V was clipped by 3 bases and J by 14 bases; unmatched bases: 14. This chain's CDR3 is CSVDGQGPINQYF. The CDR3 bases are TGCAGCGTTGACGGACAGGGACCAATCAACCAATACTTC.

The chain is built from TRBV29-1 and TRBJ1-2, with a possible D match to TRBD1 (5 bases). V was cut by 6 bases and J by 4 bases, with 18 bases left in between. The CDR3 is 14 amino acids. Germline-derived CDR1 and CDR2 are SQVTM and ANQGSEA. As DNA, the CDR3 is TGCAGCGTGTACCAATCGGGACCCACCTATGGCTACACCTTC. Protein: CSVYQSGPTYGYTF.

J is TRBJ2-2 and V is TRBV5-1, with no clear D. Germline CDR1 reads SGHRS; CDR2 reads YFSETQ. Trimming stripped 1 base from V and 5 bases from J, with 12 bases between. This CDR3 has 15 amino acids. CDR3 amino acids: CASSLRGPRTGELFF. In DNA, the CDR3 is TGCGCCAGCAGCTTGAGAGGCCCTCGGACCGGGGAGCTGTTTTTT.

The V call is TRBV10-3, the J call TRBJ1-5; TRBD1 is a possible D gene (6 bases). The germline V gene encodes CDR1 ENHRY and CDR2 SYGVKD. CDR3 length: 17 residues. With 3 bases removed from V and 2 bases from J, the gap between germline ends came to 17 bases. CDR3 in amino acids: CAISDRTGNLGNQPQHF. Written as DNA, the CDR3 is TGTGCCATCAGTGATCGCACAGGGAATTTGGGCAATCAGCCCCAGCATTTT.

This clonotype was picked up many times. This chain joins TRBV9 and TRBJ2-2; TRBD2 matches at 11 bases. Trimming took 4 bases from V and 6 from J; bases not matched to a gene: 5. Germline values: CDR1 SGDLS, CDR2 YYNGEE. The CDR3 covers 15 residues. The CDR3 protein is CASSPRLAGPGELFF. In DNA form, the CDR3 reads TGTGCCAGCAGCCCCAGACTAGCGGGACCCGGGGAGCTGTTTTTT.

The chain combines TRBV7-6 with TRBJ1-1, with 12 positions matching TRBD1. The junction had 7 bases not matched to a gene; V was cut back by 4 bases and J by 7 bases. Germline values: CDR1 SGHVS, CDR2 FNYEAQ. The CDR3 covers 15 residues. The CDR3 spells CASSSPGQGAGEAFF. CDR3 sequence (DNA): TGTGCCAGCAGCTCCCCGGGACAGGGGGCCGGTGAAGCTTTCTTT.

This chain connects TRBV7-2 to TRBJ1-5; TRBD1 might be the D (6 bases). CDR1 is SGHTA and CDR2 is FQGNSA in the germline V gene. The V gene lost 5 bases and the J gene lost 2 bases, with 13 bases spanning the gap. This CDR3 has 15 residues. The CDR3 sequence is CASSPRQDGNQPQHF. CDR3 coding DNA: TGTGCCAGCAGCCCACGACAGGACGGCAATCAGCCCCAGCATTTT. The full variable domain, with the rest looked up from reference TRBV7-2 and TRBJ1-5, is GAGVSQSPSNKVTEKGKDVELRCDPISGHTALYWYRQSLGQGLEFLIYFQGNSAPDKSGLPSDRFSAERTGGSVSTLTIQRTQQEDSAVYLCASSPRQDGNQPQHFGDGTRLSIL.

The J gene is TRBJ2-7, the V gene TRBV15; perhaps TRBD1 as D (7 bases). V was pared by 1 base and J by 3 bases, with 10 bases between. The CDR3 runs to 14 residues. The germline V gene encodes CDR1 LNHNV and CDR2 YYDKDF (reference sequence). The CDR3: CATSRVRGDYEQYF. The CDR3 DNA follows: TGTGCCACCAGCAGAGTCAGGGGGGACTACGAGCAGTACTTC.

This clonotype appeared a few times. A much larger clonotype is one base distant, so this may be a read error. The chain uses TRBV9 and TRBJ2-5; D unclear. This CDR3 is built from 13 residues. Germline V gene data show CDR1 as SGDLS and CDR2 as YYNGEE. Here the CDR3 reads CASSVQDQETQCF. DNA for the CDR3: TGTGCCAGCAGCGTACAAGACCAAGAGACCCAGTGCTTC.

The rearrangement links TRBV29-1 to TRBJ2-7, with 11 bases aligning to TRBD2. The germline gives CDR1 SQVTM, CDR2 ANQGSEA. There are 12 residues in the CDR3. Here the CDR3 DNA reads TGCAGGTCCACTAGCGGGGGCTACGAGCAGTACTTC. Translation: CRSTSGGYEQYF.

The gene calls are TRBV20-1 and TRBJ1-5; D remains ambiguous. This CDR3 region has 13 residues. V was pared by 3 bases and J by 2 bases, with 8 bases between. In germline, CDR1 is DFQATT, CDR2 SNEGSKA (reference sequence). CDR3 sequence reads: CSASGERNQPQHF. CDR3 nucleotide sequence: TGCAGTGCTAGCGGGGAGCGCAATCAGCCCCAGCATTTT.

The CDR3: CASSQGTGLSGNTF. In DNA, the CDR3 is TGCGCCAGCAGCCAAGGGACAGGACTCTCTGGAAACACCTTC. V usage is TRBV4-1 and J usage is TRBJ1-2; 7 positions agree with TRBD1. J was trimmed by 12 bases and V by 1 base; bases with no gene match: 11. This CDR3 contains 14 residues. CDR1 and CDR2 (germline): MGHRA, YSYEKL.

The sample holds many counts of this clonotype. The chain combines TRBV30 with TRBJ1-1; 7 bases line up with TRBD1. With V trimmed by 5 bases and J by 6 bases, 6 bases remained unmatched. The CDR3 extends over 12 amino acids. Germline CDR1 GTSNPN, CDR2 SVGIG (reference sequence). The DNA of the CDR3 is TGTGCCTGGCGACAGGGAAGGGCTGAAGCTTTCTTT. Translation gives CAWRQGRAEAFF.

This clonotype was detected many times. The chain has TRBV25-1 and TRBJ1-2, with TRBD1 as a possible D gene (5 bases). The germline gives CDR1 MGHDK, CDR2 SYGVNS. The V gene lost 3 bases and the J gene lost 7 bases, with 21 bases spanning the gap. This CDR3 has 16 amino acids. The CDR3 loop is CASSDSGGRKAAGYTF. The CDR3, as DNA: TGTGCCAGCAGTGATTCCGGGGGAAGGAAGGCTGCTGGCTACACCTTC.

This rearrangement joins TRBV20-1 to TRBJ2-5; TRBD2 agrees at 7 bases. The CDR3 sequence is 14 residues long. After removal of 5 bases from V and 6 bases from J, the junction contained 12 bases not matched to a gene. Germline V gene lookup returns CDR1 DFQATT and CDR2 SNEGSKA (reference sequence). The CDR3 sequence is CSAPFRGRGQTQYF. Written as DNA, the CDR3 is TGCAGTGCTCCCTTCCGGGGGAGGGGACAGACCCAGTACTTC.

The chain has TRBV7-9 and TRBJ2-7, with 7 bases identical to TRBD1. Germline V gives CDR1 SEHNR, CDR2 FQNEAQ (reference sequence). V trimming: 5 bases; J trimming: 2 bases; junction bases outside the gene matches: 6. The CDR3 loop spans 14 amino acids. The CDR3 DNA reads TGTGCCAGCAGCCCAGGGGGAAACCCCTACGAGCAGTACTTC. Protein: CASSPGGNPYEQYF.

The chain uses TRBV20-1 and TRBJ2-6; D unclear. The CDR3 spans 16 residues. CDR1 is DFQATT and CDR2 is SNEGSKA in the germline V gene (reference sequence). Trimming cost V 1 base and J 1 base, with 11 bases left between them. The CDR3 DNA follows: TGCAGTGCTAGAGGAATCCCCCGGTCTGGGGCCAACGTCCTGACTTTC. It specifies CSARGIPRSGANVLTF.

Regarding this clonotype: The CDR3 ends on some other residue instead of the conserved phenylalanine or tryptophan, so this is likely a read error. It is unclear where the CDR3 begins or ends on the DNA, so no DNA is shown, and the CDR3 is as TCRdb lists it. The V call is TRBV2, the J call TRBJ1-3; TRBD1, the table's D call, was not compared with the DNA. The CDR3 totals 8 residues, both ends included. The germline V gene encodes CDR1 SNHLY and CDR2 FYNNEI. The chain's CDR3 is CASSPIDS.

This sequence joins TRBV10-2 and TRBJ2-5, with TRBD1 matching 9 bases. The germline gives CDR1 WSHSY, CDR2 SAAADI. The V gene end was trimmed by 6 bases and the J gene end by 9 bases; junction bases not matched to a gene: 5. The CDR3 length is 12 residues. The CDR3 sequence: CASSRTGEPQYF. DNA of the CDR3: TGCGCCAGCAGCCGGACAGGGGAGCCCCAGTACTTC.

About this clonotype itself: The final CDR3 position lacks the conserved phenylalanine or tryptophan, pointing to a likely read error. It is unclear where the CDR3 begins or ends on the DNA, so no DNA is shown, and the CDR3 is as TCRdb lists it. The chain carries TRBV2 and TRBJ1-4. Germline V gene sequence: CDR1 SNHLY, CDR2 FYNNEI. The CDR3 comprises 8 residues, both ends counted. The chain's CDR3 is CASSLQGN.

The rearrangement uses TRBV24-1 and TRBJ2-5, with 8 bases aligning to TRBD1. Per germline, CDR1 KGHDR and CDR2 SFDVKD. The CDR3 consists of 16 residues. The V and J ends lost 1 base and 4 bases, in that order; junction bases with no gene match: 7. CDR3 loop: CATSDFSGQGIETQYF. DNA of the CDR3: TGTGCCACCAGTGATTTCTCCGGACAGGGTATAGAGACCCAGTACTTC.

This clonotype appeared a few times. The chain employs TRBV28 and TRBJ2-7, with D perhaps TRBD1 (5 bases). The CDR3 totals 16 residues. The germline CDR1 and CDR2 sequences are MDHEN and SYDVKM. Trimming took 5 bases from V and 0 from J, leaving 17 bases between them. The CDR3 DNA is TGTGCCAGCAGTCCCCCGGGCAGGGTACCCTCCTACGAGCAGTACTTC. Translated, it gives CASSPPGRVPSYEQYF.

This clonotype was counted at least ten times. The V gene is TRBV5-1, the J gene TRBJ1-1; D may be TRBD1 (5 bases). The CDR3 is 16 amino acids. Germline V gene data show CDR1 as SGHRS and CDR2 as YFSETQ. Trimming cost V 0 bases and J 2 bases, with 14 bases left between them. This CDR3 reads CASSLGRQLDNTEAFF. CDR3 bases: TGCGCCAGCAGCTTGGGCCGACAGTTAGATAACACTGAAGCTTTCTTT.

The chain links TRBV20-1 to TRBJ1-2; 8 positions agree with TRBD1. The CDR3 contains 12 residues. Germline V CDR1 and CDR2: DFQATT, SNEGSKA (reference sequence). Losses at the gene ends were 3 bases for V and 7 bases for J; bases not matched to a gene: 4. The CDR3 coding sequence is TGCAGTGCTAGGACAGGGGATGGTGGCTACACCTTC. As protein: CSARTGDGGYTF.

As for this clonotype: This may be a read error: a much more frequent sequence differs by one nucleotide. This chain uses TRBV12-3 or TRBV12-4 with TRBJ2-7; 11 bases are shared with TRBD2. This CDR3 has 13 amino acids. V lost 5 bases to trimming and J lost 3 bases; unmatched junction nucleotides: 0. In DNA, the CDR3 is TGTGCCAGCAGTGGGACTAGCGGCTACGAGCAGTACTTC. Amino acid sequence: CASSGTSGYEQYF.

The V and J genes are TRBV20-1 and TRBJ2-7, with 11 bases that match TRBD2. CDR3 length: 12 residues. Losses at the gene ends were 6 bases for V and 7 bases for J; bases not matched to a gene: 5. Germline CDR1 reads DFQATT; CDR2 reads SNEGSKA (reference sequence). CDR3 protein: CSAVRTSGEQYF. The DNA of the CDR3 is TGCAGTGCCGTAAGGACTAGCGGGGAGCAGTACTTC.

This clonotype showed up many times. A read error may explain this, as a much larger clone is one base away. The chain has TRBV10-3 and TRBJ2-5; 9 nucleotides match TRBD2. The germline V gene has CDR1 ENHRY and CDR2 SYGVKD. This CDR3 is built from 15 residues. CDR3 region: CAISGLAGVEETKYF. CDR3 bases: TGTGCCATCAGTGGGTTAGCGGGAGTAGAAGAGACCAAGTACTTC.

This clonotype was observed at least ten times. The chain has TRBV7-6 and TRBJ1-1; D possibly corresponds to TRBD1 (5 bases). Germline CDR1 is SGHVS and CDR2 is FNYEAQ. Between the trimmed V and J ends, which lost 0 bases and 4 bases, there was a span of 12 bases. This CDR3 region has 15 residues. The CDR3 sequence: CASSLALQGVTEAFF. The CDR3 DNA reads as TGTGCCAGCAGCTTAGCGCTCCAGGGCGTCACTGAAGCTTTCTTT.